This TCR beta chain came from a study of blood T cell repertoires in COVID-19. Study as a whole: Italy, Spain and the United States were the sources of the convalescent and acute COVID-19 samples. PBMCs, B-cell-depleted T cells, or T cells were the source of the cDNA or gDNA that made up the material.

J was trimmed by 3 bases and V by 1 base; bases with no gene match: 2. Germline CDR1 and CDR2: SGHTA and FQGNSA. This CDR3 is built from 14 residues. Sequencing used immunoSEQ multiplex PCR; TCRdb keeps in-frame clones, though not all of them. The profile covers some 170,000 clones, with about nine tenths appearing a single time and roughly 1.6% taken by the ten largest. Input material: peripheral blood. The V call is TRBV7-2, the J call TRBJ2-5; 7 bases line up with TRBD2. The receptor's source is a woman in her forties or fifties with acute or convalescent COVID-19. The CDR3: CASSLETSKETQYF. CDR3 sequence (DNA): TGTGCCAGCAGCTTAGAGACTAGCAAAGAGACCCAGTACTTC.